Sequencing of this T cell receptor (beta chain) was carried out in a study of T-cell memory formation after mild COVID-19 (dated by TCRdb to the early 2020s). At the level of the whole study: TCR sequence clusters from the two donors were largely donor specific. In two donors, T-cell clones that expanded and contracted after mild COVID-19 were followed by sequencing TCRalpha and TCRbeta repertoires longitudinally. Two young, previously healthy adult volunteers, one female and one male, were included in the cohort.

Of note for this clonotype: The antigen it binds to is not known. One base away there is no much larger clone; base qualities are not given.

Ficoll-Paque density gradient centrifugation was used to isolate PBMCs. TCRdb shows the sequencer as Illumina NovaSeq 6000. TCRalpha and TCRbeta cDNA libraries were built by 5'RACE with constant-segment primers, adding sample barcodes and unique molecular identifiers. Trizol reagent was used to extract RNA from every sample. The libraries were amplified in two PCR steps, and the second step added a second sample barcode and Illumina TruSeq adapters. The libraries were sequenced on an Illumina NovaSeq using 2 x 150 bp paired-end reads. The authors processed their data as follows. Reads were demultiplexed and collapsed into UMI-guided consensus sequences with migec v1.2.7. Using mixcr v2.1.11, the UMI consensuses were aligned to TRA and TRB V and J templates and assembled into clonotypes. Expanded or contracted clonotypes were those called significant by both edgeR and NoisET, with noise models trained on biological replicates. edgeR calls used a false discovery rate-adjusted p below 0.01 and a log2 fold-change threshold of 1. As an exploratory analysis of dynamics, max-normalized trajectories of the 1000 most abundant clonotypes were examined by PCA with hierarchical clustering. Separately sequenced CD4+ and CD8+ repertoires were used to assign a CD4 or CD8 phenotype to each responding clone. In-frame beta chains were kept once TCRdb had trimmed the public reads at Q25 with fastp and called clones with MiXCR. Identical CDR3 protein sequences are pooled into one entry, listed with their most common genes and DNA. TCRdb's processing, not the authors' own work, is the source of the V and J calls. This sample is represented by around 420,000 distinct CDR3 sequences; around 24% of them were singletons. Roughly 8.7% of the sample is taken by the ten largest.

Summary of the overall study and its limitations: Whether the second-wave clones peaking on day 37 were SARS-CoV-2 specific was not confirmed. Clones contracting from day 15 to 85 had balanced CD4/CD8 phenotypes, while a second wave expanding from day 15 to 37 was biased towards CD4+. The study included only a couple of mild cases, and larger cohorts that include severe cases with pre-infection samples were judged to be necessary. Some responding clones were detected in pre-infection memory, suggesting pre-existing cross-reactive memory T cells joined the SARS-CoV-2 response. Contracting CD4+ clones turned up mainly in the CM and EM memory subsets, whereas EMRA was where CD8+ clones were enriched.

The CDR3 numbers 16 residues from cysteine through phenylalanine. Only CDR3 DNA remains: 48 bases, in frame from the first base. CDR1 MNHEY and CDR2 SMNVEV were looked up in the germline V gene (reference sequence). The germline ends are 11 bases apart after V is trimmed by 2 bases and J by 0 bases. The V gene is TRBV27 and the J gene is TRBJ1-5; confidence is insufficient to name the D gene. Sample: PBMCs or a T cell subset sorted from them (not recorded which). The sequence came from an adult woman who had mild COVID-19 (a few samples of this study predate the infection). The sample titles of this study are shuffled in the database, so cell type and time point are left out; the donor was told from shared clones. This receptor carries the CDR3 CASSLKGSYSNQPQHF. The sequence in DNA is TGTGCCAGCAGTTTAAAAGGTTCCTATAGCAATCAGCCCCAGCATTTT.